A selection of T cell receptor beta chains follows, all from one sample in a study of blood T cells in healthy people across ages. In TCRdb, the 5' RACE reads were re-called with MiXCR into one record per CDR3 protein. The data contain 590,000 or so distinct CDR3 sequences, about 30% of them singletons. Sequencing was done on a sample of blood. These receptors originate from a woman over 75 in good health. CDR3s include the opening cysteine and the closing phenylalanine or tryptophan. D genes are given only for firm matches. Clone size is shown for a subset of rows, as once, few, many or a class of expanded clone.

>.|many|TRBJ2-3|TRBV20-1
TGCAGTGCTGGATATTCAGATACGCAGTATTTT
CSAGYSDTQYF
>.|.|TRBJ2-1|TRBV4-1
TGCGCCAGCAGCCTTCGAGGCGTTGGGGCAGCCTACAATGAGCAGTTCTTC
CASSLRGVGAAYNEQFF
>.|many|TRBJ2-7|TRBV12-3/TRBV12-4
TGTGCCAGCAGTTTAGCGGGTTCTTGGACCTACGAGCAGTACTTC
CASSLAGSWTYEQYF
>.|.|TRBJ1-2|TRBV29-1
TGCAGCGCTTCGCATAGCTATGGCTACATCTTC
CSASHSYGYIF
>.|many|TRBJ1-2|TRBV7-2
TGTGCCAGCAGCTTAGACGTTCCTGGCTACACCTTC
CASSLDVPGYTF
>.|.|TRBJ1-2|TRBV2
TGTGCCAGCAGTGAAGCGCGGGGACTCAAATCCTATGGCTACACCTTC
CASSEARGLKSYGYTF
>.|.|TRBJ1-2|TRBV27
TGTGCCGGCAGTTCCCCCGCAGACGGCTATGGCTACACCTTC
CAGSSPADGYGYTF
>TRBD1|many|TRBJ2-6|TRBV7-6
TGTGCCAGCAGCCTAACCCCTGTACCGGACAGGGCTGGGGCCAACGTCCTGACTTTC
CASSLTPVPDRAGANVLTF
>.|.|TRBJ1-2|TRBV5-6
TGTGCCGGCAGCTTCGGAGCTAACTATGGCTACACCTTC
CAGSFGANYGYTF
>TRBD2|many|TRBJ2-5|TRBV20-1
TGCAGTGCTAGAGGGACTAGCGGGGGGTGGGAGACCCAGTACTTC
CSARGTSGGWETQYF
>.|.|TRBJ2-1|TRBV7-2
TGTGCCAGCAGTCGGTCCGGGGGGCACGCTGGGGCCTCCTCCTACAATGAGCAGTTCTTC
CASSRSGGHAGASSYNEQFF
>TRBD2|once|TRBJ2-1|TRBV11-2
TGTGCCAGCAGCCAAGGCGGGGGGCGCTCCTACAATGAGCAGTTCTTC
CASSQGGGRSYNEQFF
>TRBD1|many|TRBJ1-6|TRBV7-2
TGTGCCAGCAGCACGGGACAGGCCGGGTATTCACCCCTCCACTTT
CASSTGQAGYSPLHF
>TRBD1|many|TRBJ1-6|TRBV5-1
TGCGCCAGCAGCTTAAACAGGGGTTCACCCCTCCACTTT
CASSLNRGSPLHF
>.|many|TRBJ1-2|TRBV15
TGTGCCACCAGCAGAGGACAACTCGATGGCTACACCTTC
CATSRGQLDGYTF
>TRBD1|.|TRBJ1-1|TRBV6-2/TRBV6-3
TGTGCCAGCAGCCACGGACAGGGAGACACTGAAGCTTTCTTT
CASSHGQGDTEAFF
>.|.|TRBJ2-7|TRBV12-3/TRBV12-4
TGTGCCAGCAGTTTACCCGGTCGATACGAGCAGTACTTC
CASSLPGRYEQYF
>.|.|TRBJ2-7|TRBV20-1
TGCAGTGCTAGTCGTAGTTCCACCTACGAGCAGTACTTC
CSASRSSTYEQYF
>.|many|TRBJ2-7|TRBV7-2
TGTGCCAGCAGCTTAGGGGGACGGTCGCCGCAGTACTTC
CASSLGGRSPQYF